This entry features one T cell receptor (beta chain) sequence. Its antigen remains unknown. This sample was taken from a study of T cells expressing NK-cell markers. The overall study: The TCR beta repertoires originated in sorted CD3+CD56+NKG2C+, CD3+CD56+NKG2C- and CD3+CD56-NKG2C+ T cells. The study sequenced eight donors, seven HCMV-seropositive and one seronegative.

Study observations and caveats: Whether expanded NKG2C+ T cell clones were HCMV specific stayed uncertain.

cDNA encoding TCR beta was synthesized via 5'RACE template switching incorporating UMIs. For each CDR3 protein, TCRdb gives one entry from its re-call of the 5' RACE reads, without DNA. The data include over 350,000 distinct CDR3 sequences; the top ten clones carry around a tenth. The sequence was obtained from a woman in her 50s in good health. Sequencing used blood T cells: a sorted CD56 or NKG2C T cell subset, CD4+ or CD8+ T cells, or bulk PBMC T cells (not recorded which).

This CDR3 reads CASSPLAPSTDTQYF. V is TRBV18 and J is TRBJ2-3; absent DNA, TCRdb's TRBD2 call cannot be checked. This CDR3 has 15 amino acids. Germline CDR1 reads KGHSH; CDR2 reads LQKENI. Complete variable domain (other parts from reference TRBV18 and TRBJ2-3): NAGVMQNPRHLVRRRGQEARLRCSPMKGHSHVYWYRQLPEEGLKFMVYLQKENIIDESGMPKERFSAEFPKEGPSILRIQQVVRGDSAAYFCASSPLAPSTDTQYFGPGTRLTVL.